The 4 T cell receptor beta chains below come from one sample, sequenced in a study of cytomegalovirus exposure and HLA in healthy donors. PCR employed 60 Vbeta and 13 Jbeta primers. Using immunoSEQ multiplex PCR, the repertoire was profiled, and TCRdb retains in-frame clones only, with some absent. Its table lists some 80,000 clones. The specimen was PBMCs. Every receptor here comes from a woman under 40 in good health and CMV-seronegative.

The chain links TRBV9 to TRBJ2-3; 14 bases fit TRBD2. V dropped 3 bases and J dropped 4; count of bases not matched to a gene: 13. Germline V gene sequence: CDR1 SGDLS, CDR2 YYNGEE. CDR3 size: 19 residues. The CDR3 is CASSASLGTSGRGADTQYF. The CDR3 bases are TGTGCCAGCAGCGCATCCCTTGGGACTAGCGGGAGAGGGGCAGATACGCAGTATTTT.

The chain links TRBV5-6 to TRBJ2-7; D is perhaps TRBD2 (6 bases). The V gene's germline CDR1 is SGHDT and CDR2 YYEEEE. Trimming stripped 0 bases from V and 7 bases from J, with 17 bases between. The CDR3 contains 15 residues. The CDR3 reads CASSLAGGIVWEQYF. CDR3 bases: TGTGCCAGCAGCTTGGCTGGGGGGATAGTATGGGAGCAGTACTTC.

This chain links TRBV4-1 with TRBJ1-3; D is undetermined. The V and J ends lost 4 bases and 7 bases respectively, with 8 bases between them. From germline, CDR1 is MGHRA and CDR2 YSYEKL. The CDR3 totals 12 residues. The CDR3 region is CASSPEENTIYF. The CDR3 DNA sequence: TGCGCCAGCAGCCCCGAGGAGAACACCATATATTTT.

The genes are TRBV7-9 and TRBJ1-2; 7 bases align to TRBD1. This CDR3 is built from 16 residues. Germline V lookup: CDR1 SEHNR, CDR2 FQNEAQ (reference sequence). V lost 0 bases to trimming and J lost 1 base; unmatched junction nucleotides: 5. The CDR3 DNA reads as TGTGCCAGCAGCTTAGCGGAGGGACAGCGTAACTATGGCTACACCTTC. It translates to CASSLAEGQRNYGYTF.